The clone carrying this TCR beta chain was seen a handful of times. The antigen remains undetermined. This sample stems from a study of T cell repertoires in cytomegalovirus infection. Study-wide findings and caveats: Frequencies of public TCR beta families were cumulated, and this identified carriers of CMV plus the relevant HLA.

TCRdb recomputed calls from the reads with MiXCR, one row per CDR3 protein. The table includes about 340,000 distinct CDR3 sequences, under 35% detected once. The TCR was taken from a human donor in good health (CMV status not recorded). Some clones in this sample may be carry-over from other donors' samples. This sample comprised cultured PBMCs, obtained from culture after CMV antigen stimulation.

The CDR3 loop is CASSIEEGGSYNEQFF. In DNA form, the CDR3 reads TGTGCCAGTAGTATAGAAGAGGGAGGGTCCTACAATGAGCAGTTCTTC. The V and J genes are TRBV19 and TRBJ2-1; 7 bases align to TRBD2. The V gene's germline CDR1 is LNHDA and CDR2 SQIVND (reference sequence). The CDR3 contains 16 residues. V lost 0 bases, J lost 1 base, and 3 bases stayed unmatched.